This T cell receptor (beta chain) was retrieved from a study of PD-L1 blockade in urothelial cancer. Germline CDR1 reads SGHVS; CDR2 reads FQNEAQ. The CDR3 contains 15 residues. The V gene end was trimmed by 4 bases and the J gene end by 3 bases; junction bases not matched to a gene: 8. The method was immunoSEQ multiplex PCR; TCRdb's version includes in-frame clones alone and lacks a portion of them. The sample consists of tens of thousands of clones, approximately 86% of them appearing once. A word on this clone: Its antigen is unknown.

Points from the study as a whole: Durable benefit accompanied greater 3-week expansion of tumor-associated blood clones.

The receptor was derived from a man in his fifties with urothelial cancer. Sequencing used PBMCs, obtained around atezolizumab (anti-PD-L1) treatment. This chain links TRBV7-8 with TRBJ2-7, with 8 bases fitting TRBD1. CDR3 DNA: TGTGCCAGCAGCTCCTTTGGACAGGGTAACTACGAGCAGTACTTC. Its translation: CASSSFGQGNYEQYF.